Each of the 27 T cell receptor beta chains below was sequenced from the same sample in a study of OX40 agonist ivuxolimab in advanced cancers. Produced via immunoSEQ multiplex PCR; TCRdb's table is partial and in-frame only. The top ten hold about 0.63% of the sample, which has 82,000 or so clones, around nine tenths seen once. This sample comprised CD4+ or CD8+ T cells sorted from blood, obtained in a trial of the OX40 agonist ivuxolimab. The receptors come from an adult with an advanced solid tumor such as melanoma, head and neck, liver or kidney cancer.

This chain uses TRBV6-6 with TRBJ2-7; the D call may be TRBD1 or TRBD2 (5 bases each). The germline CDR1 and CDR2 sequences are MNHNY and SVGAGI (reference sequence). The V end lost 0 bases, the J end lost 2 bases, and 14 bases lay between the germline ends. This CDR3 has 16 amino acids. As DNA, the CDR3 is TGTGCCAGCAGTTACTCATCTCGGGGCCATACCTACGAGCAGTACTTC. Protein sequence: CASSYSSRGHTYEQYF.

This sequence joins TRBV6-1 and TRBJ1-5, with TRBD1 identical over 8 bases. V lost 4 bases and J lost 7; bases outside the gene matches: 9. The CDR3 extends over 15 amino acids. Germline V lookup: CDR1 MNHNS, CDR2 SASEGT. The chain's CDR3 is CASSGSGGLGQPQHF. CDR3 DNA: TGTGCCAGCAGTGGATCAGGGGGCCTAGGACAGCCCCAGCATTTT.

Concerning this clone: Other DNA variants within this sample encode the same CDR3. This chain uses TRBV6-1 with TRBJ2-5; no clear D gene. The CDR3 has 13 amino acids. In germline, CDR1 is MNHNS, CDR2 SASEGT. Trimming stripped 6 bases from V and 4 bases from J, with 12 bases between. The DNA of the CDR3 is TGTGCCAGCAGACAAGGCGTGATAGAGACCCAGTACTTC. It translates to CASRQGVIETQYF.

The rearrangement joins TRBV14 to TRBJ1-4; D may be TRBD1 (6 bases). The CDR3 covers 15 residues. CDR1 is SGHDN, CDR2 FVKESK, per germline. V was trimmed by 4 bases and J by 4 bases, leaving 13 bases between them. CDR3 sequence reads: CASSRTGTSNEKLFF. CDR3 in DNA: TGTGCCAGCAGCCGTACCGGGACAAGTAATGAAAAACTGTTTTTT. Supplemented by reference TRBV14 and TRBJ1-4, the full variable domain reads EAGVTQFPSHSVIEKGQTVTLRCDPISGHDNLYWYRRVMGKEIKFLLHFVKESKQDESGMPNNRFLAERTGGTYSTLKVQPAELEDSGVYFCASSRTGTSNEKLFFGSGTQLSVL.

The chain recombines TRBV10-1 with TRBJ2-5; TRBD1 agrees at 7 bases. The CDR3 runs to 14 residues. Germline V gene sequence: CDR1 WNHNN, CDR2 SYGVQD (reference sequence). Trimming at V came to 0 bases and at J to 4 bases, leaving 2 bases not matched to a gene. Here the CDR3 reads CASSESTGAETQYF. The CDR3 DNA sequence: TGCGCCAGCAGTGAGTCTACAGGGGCAGAGACCCAGTACTTC.

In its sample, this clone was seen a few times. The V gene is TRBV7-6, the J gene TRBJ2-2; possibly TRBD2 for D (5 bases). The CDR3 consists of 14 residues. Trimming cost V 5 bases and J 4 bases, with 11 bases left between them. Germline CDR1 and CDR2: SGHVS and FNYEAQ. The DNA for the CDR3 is TGTGCCAGCAGCGTAAGCCTAGCCACCGGGGAGCTGTTTTTT. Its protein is CASSVSLATGELFF.

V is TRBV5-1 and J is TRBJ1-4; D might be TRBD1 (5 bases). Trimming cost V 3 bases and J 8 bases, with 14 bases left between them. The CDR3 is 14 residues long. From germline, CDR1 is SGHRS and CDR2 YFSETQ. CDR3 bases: TGCGCCAGCAGCTCCGGACAAACCGACGAAAAACTGTTTTTT. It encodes CASSSGQTDEKLFF.

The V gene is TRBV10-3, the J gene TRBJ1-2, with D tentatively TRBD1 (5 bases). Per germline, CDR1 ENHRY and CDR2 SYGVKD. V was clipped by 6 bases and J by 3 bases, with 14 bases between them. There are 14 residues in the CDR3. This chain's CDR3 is CAIRGDFRDYGYTF. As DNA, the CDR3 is TGTGCCATCAGGGGGGATTTTCGGGACTATGGCTACACCTTC.

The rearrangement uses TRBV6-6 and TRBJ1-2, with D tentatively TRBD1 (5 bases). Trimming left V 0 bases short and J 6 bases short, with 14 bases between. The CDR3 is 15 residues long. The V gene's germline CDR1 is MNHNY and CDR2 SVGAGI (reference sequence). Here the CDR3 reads CASSYSLERGDGYTF. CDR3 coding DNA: TGTGCCAGCAGTTACTCGTTGGAGAGGGGAGATGGCTACACCTTC.

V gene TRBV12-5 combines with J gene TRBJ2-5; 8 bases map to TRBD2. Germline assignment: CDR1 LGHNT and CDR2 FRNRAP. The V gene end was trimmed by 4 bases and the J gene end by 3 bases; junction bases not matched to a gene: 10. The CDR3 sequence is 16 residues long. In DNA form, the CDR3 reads TGTGCTAGTGGTTGGAGACCGGGACTAGGAGAAGAGACCCAGTACTTC. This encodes CASGWRPGLGEETQYF.

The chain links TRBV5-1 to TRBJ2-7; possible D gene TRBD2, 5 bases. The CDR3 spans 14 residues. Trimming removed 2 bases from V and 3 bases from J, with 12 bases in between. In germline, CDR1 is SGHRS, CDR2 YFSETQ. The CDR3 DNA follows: TGCGCCAGCAGCTTAGTGACGGGGAACTACGAGCAGTACTTC. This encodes CASSLVTGNYEQYF.

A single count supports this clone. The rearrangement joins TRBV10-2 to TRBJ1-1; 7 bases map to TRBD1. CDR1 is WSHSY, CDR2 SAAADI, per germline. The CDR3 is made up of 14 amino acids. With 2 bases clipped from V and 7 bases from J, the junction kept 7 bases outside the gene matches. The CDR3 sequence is CASSEPGDSLEAFF. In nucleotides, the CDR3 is TGCGCCAGCAGTGAGCCAGGGGACAGCCTTGAAGCTTTCTTT.

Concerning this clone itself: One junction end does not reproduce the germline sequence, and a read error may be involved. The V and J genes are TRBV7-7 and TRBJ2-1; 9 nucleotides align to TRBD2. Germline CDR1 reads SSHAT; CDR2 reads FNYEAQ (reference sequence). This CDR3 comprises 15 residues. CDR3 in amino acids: CASSPLAGQYNEQFF. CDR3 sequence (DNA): TGTGCTAGCAGCCCTCTAGCGGGGCAATACAATGAGCAGTTCTTC. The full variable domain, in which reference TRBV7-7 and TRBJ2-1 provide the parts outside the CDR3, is GAGVSQSPRYKVTKRGQDVTLRCDPISSHATLYWYQQALGQGPEFLTYFNYEAQPDKSGLPSDRFSAERPEGSISTLTIQRTEQRDSAMYRCASSPLAGQYNEQFFGPGTRLTVL.

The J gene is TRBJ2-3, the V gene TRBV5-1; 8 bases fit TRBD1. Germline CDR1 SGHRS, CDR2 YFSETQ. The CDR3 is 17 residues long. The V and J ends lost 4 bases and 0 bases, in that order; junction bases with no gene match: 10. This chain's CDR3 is CASSIPGTGTSTDTQYF. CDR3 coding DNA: TGCGCCAGCAGCATTCCCGGGACAGGTACTAGCACAGATACGCAGTATTTT.

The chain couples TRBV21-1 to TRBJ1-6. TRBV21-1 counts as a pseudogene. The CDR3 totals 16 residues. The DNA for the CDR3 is TGTGCCAGCAGCTCCGGACGGACCCCCTATAATTCACCCCTCCACTTT. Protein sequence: CASSSGRTPYNSPLHF.

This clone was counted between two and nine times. Written as DNA, the CDR3 is TGTGCCAGCAGTCAGCGGGGGGGAGTCAGCTCCTACGAGCAGTACTTC. Translated: CASSQRGGVSSYEQYF. The rearrangement links TRBV5-8 to TRBJ2-7; TRBD2 aligns across 10 bases. V lost 5 bases to trimming and J lost 0 bases; unmatched junction nucleotides: 8. CDR1 is SGHTS, CDR2 YDEGEE, per germline. The CDR3 has 16 residues.

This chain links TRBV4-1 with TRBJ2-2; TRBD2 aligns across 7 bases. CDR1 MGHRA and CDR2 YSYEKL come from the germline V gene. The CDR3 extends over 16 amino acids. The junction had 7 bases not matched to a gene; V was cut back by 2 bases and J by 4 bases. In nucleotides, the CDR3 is TGCGCCAGCAGCCAAACTAGCGCGATGCGCACCGGGGAGCTGTTTTTT. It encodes CASSQTSAMRTGELFF.

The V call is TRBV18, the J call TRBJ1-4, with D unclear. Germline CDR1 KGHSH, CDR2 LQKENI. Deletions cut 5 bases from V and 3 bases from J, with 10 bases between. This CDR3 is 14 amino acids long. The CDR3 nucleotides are TGTGCCAGCTCAGGCAACAGCCCTAATGAAAAACTGTTTTTT. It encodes CASSGNSPNEKLFF.

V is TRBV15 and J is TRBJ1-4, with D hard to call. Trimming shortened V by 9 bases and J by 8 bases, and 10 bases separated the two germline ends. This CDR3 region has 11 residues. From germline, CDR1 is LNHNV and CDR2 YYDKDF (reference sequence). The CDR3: CATGIGEKLFF. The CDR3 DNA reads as TGTGCCACAGGGATTGGGGAAAAACTGTTTTTT.

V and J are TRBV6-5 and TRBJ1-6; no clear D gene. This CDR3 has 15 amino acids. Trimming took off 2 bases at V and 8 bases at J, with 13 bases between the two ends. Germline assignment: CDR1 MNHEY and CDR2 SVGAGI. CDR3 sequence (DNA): TGTGCCAGCAGTTACAACGGGTATCGGTATTCACCCCTCCACTTT. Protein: CASSYNGYRYSPLHF.

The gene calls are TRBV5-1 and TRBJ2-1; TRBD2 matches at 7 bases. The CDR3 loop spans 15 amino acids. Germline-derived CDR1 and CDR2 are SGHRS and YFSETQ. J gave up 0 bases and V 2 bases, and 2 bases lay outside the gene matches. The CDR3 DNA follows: TGCGCCAGCAGCTTAGCGGGGAGCTCCTACAATGAGCAGTTCTTC. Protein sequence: CASSLAGSSYNEQFF.

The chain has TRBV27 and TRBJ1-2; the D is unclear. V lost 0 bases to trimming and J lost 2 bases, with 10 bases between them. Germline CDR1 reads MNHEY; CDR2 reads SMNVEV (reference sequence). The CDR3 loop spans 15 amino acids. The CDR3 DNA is TGTGCCAGCAGTTTATCCCCAGAATTGAACTATGGCTACACCTTC. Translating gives CASSLSPELNYGYTF.

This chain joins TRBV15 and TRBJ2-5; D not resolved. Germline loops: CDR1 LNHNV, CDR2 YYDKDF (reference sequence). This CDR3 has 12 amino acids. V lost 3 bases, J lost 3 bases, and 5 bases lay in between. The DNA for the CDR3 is TGTGCCACCAGCAGGACGAAAGAGACCCAGTACTTC. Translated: CATSRTKETQYF.

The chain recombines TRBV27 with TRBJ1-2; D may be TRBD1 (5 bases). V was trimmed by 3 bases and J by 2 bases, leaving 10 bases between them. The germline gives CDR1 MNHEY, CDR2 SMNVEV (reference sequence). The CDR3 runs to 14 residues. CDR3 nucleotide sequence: TGTGCCAGCAGTTTCTTCGGGGGGAACTATGGCTACACCTTC. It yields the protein CASSFFGGNYGYTF.

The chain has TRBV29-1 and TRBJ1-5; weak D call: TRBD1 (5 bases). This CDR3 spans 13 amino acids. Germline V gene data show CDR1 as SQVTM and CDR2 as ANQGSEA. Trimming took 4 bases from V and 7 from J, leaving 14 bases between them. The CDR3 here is CSVAGGRDQPQHF. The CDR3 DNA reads TGCAGCGTTGCTGGGGGAAGGGACCAGCCCCAGCATTTT.

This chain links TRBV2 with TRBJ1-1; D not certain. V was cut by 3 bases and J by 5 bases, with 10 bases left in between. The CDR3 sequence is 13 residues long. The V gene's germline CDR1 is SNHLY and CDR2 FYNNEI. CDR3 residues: CASSEWVGTEAFF. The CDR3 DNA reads TGTGCCAGCAGTGAGTGGGTAGGGACTGAAGCTTTCTTT.

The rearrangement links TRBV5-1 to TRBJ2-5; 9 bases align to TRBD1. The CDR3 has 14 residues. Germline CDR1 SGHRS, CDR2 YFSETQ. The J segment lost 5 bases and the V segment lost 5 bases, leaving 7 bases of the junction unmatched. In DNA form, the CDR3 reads TGCGCCAGCAGAGCAGGGACAGGGACGGAGACCCAGTACTTC. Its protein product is CASRAGTGTETQYF.